These T cell receptor beta chains were read from a single sample in a study of blood T cell repertoires in COVID-19. Generated by immunoSEQ multiplex PCR, the TCRdb table keeps only in-frame clones and is missing some. The sample includes 250,000 or so clones, approximately 82% of them seen just once. Sample: peripheral blood. The receptors derive from a middle-aged man who had recovered from COVID-19. Each CDR3 is given without its conserved first and last residue. Fields, in order: V gene, D gene, J gene, CDR3 protein. The D gene is left open where the match is weak.

TRBV19	NA	TRBJ1-2	ASSIRTAYNYGYT
TRBV15	NA	TRBJ1-3	ATMEGRSGNTIY
TRBV9	NA	TRBJ1-2	ASSEGVFEAYYGYT
TRBV12-5	NA	TRBJ2-2	ASGLPRGNTGELF
TRBV5-4	TRBD1	TRBJ2-3	ASSTRRDRGQWGTDTQY
TRBV6-2/TRBV6-3	NA	TRBJ1-6	ASSYRTGGSRNSPLH
TRBV3-1/TRBV3-2	NA	TRBJ1-1	ASSPLGSQNTEAF
TRBV10-2	NA	TRBJ2-5	ASRGGQETQY
TRBV4-3	TRBD2	TRBJ2-3	ASSQDLETSGDTQY
TRBV6-5	NA	TRBJ2-3	ASSYSISGTDTQY
TRBV7-9	NA	TRBJ1-2	AIRQEYGYT
TRBV21-1	NA	TRBJ1-2	ASSSRQAYNYGYT
TRBV29-1	TRBD1	TRBJ2-6	SVETRDRQESGANVLT
TRBV6-6	TRBD2	TRBJ2-7	ASSPRGGRAHEQY
TRBV5-6	NA	TRBJ1-5	ASSLGAGWGNQPQH
TRBV7-2	NA	TRBJ1-3	ASSLTTGSGNTIY
TRBV2	TRBD1	TRBJ1-2	ASRAGQGLNYGYT
TRBV11-2	TRBD1	TRBJ2-5	ASSFLTGRGLETQY
TRBV19	NA	TRBJ2-2	ASSRLGAANTGELF
TRBV9	TRBD1	TRBJ2-3	ASSVSPGQGMDTQY
TRBV5-5	NA	TRBJ2-1	ASSSPGGYSYNEQF
TRBV27	TRBD1	TRBJ1-2	ASTSIDRGYGYT